This is a list of T cell receptor beta chains from one sample in a study of blood T cell repertoires in COVID-19. Only in-frame clones appear in the TCRdb table, and some are missing; sequencing was by immunoSEQ multiplex PCR. Among around 190,000 clones listed, 65% to 90% were seen once. Material for sequencing was peripheral blood. Every receptor here comes from a human donor in a cohort sampled during active COVID-19. The CDR3 runs from the conserved cysteine through the conserved F or W. A D gene is named only where the DNA matches it firmly. A clone size is listed for some rows: how often the clone was seen (once, few, many), or a class if it is expanded.

j_call,d_call,v_call,clone_size,cdr3_nt,cdr3_aa
TRBJ2-6,TRBD1,TRBV4-3,few,TGCGCCAGCAGCCAAGGACAGGGGGAGGCCAACGTCCTGACTTTC,CASSQGQGEANVLTF
TRBJ1-2,NA,TRBV7-9,NA,TGTGCCAGCAGCTTGGGGACATCTAACTATGGCTACACCTTC,CASSLGTSNYGYTF
TRBJ1-4,NA,TRBV7-2,NA,TGTGCCAGCAGCTATGCGACAGAAAAACTGTTTTTT,CASSYATEKLFF
TRBJ1-1,NA,TRBV5-6,NA,TGTGCCAGCAGCTGGCAGAACACTGAAGCTTTCTTT,CASSWQNTEAFF
TRBJ2-1,TRBD2,TRBV4-2,NA,TGTGCCAGCAGCCAACCCTACGGGACTAGCGTCATCGATGAGCAGTTCTTC,CASSQPYGTSVIDEQFF
TRBJ2-3,NA,TRBV18,NA,TGTGCCAGCTCACGCGGCAGACCGGACTCCACTTCTCCAGATACGCAGTATTTT,CASSRGRPDSTSPDTQYF
TRBJ1-4,NA,TRBV9,NA,TGTGCCAGCAGCGTAGAGATCGGGGGTCTTAATGAAAAACTGTTTTTT,CASSVEIGGLNEKLFF
TRBJ1-2,TRBD1,TRBV5-5,NA,TGTGCCAGCAGCTTGGTGGACAGGGGGTTGTATGGCTACACCTTC,CASSLVDRGLYGYTF
TRBJ2-7,TRBD1,TRBV10-1,NA,TGCGCCAGCAGTGGGAGTCTGGTGGACAGGGTTGCCTACGAGCAGTACTTC,CASSGSLVDRVAYEQYF
TRBJ1-2,NA,TRBV4-3,NA,TGCGCCAGCAGCCAAGGGGGCACGGACTATGGCTACACCTTC,CASSQGGTDYGYTF
TRBJ1-1,NA,TRBV19,NA,TGTGCCAGTAGGAAAGGACAGCCGAACACTGAAGCTTTCTTT,CASRKGQPNTEAFF
TRBJ1-1,NA,TRBV5-4,once,TGTGCCAGCTTTAAAGGGGGGAACACTGAAGCTTTCTTT,CASFKGGNTEAFF
TRBJ2-6,NA,TRBV5-1,NA,TGCGCCAGCAGACAGGGTCCTGACTCTGGGGCCAACGTCCTGACTTTC,CASRQGPDSGANVLTF
TRBJ2-3,NA,TRBV7-2,NA,TGTGCCAGCAGCTGGCGGGCGGGTGGAGGAGATACGCAGTATTTT,CASSWRAGGGDTQYF
TRBJ2-7,NA,TRBV7-2,NA,TGTGCCAGCAGCGCGGAGCGGATCCTATCCTACGAGCAGTACTTC,CASSAERILSYEQYF
TRBJ2-1,TRBD2,TRBV5-4,NA,TGTGCCAGCAGCTTGGTGTCAGCGGGGGAAGGTGAGCAGTTCTTC,CASSLVSAGEGEQFF
TRBJ2-5,NA,TRBV6-5,once,TGTGCCAGCAGTTACAGTCAGGGTTTTGGAAAAGAGACCCAGTACTTC,CASSYSQGFGKETQYF
TRBJ2-7,TRBD2,TRBV7-2,NA,TGTGCCAGCAGCTTAGGAGGGACTAGCGGGACTTTCTACGAGCAGTACTTC,CASSLGGTSGTFYEQYF
TRBJ2-7,NA,TRBV7-2,once,TGTGCCAGTCGAAGGGACTTTCCTACCTACGAGCAGTACTTC,CASRRDFPTYEQYF
TRBJ1-1,TRBD1,TRBV5-1,NA,TGCGCCAGCAGCTTGGGACAGGGGTCCTCTGAAGCTTTCTTT,CASSLGQGSSEAFF
TRBJ1-3,NA,TRBV18,NA,TGTGCCAGCTCCCCGGAGGGCTCTGGAAACACCATATATTTT,CASSPEGSGNTIYF
TRBJ1-1,NA,TRBV11-3,NA,TGTGCCAGCAGCAACTCAGGGTCCCCTGAAGCTTTCTTT,CASSNSGSPEAFF
TRBJ1-2,TRBD1,TRBV5-1,NA,TGCGCCAGCCTACCGGGACAGGGATTTCGTGGCGGTGGCTACACCTTC,CASLPGQGFRGGGYTF
TRBJ1-2,NA,TRBV5-5,few,TGTGCCAGCAGCCTGGACAGTAACTATGGCTACACCTTC,CASSLDSNYGYTF
TRBJ2-7,TRBD1,TRBV4-3,NA,TGCGCCAGCAGCCAAGATTCGGAGGACAGGGTCTACGAGCAGTACTTC,CASSQDSEDRVYEQYF
TRBJ1-2,NA,TRBV7-8,NA,TGTGCCAGCAGCTCCCACAGGGTCAACTATGGCTACACCTTC,CASSSHRVNYGYTF
TRBJ1-5,NA,TRBV28,NA,TGTGCCACCAACAGGGAAATAATCAATCAGCCCCAGCATTTT,CATNREIINQPQHF
TRBJ1-5,NA,TRBV29-1,NA,TGCAGCGTTGTTTCAGGACTCTTCCAGCCCCAGCATTTT,CSVVSGLFQPQHF
TRBJ1-2,TRBD1,TRBV7-3,NA,TGTGCCAGCAGCTCAGATAGGACAGGGGTGCGTGGCTACACCTTC,CASSSDRTGVRGYTF
TRBJ2-7,TRBD1,TRBV7-8,once,TGTGCCAGCAGCTTGGGAGGAGGACAGGGCAACGAGCAGTACTTC,CASSLGGGQGNEQYF
TRBJ1-1,TRBD1,TRBV4-1,once,TGCGCCAGCAGCCAAGGGAATTGGGACAGGTCAACGAACACTGAAGCTTTCTTT,CASSQGNWDRSTNTEAFF
TRBJ1-6,TRBD1,TRBV19,NA,TGTGCCAGTAGCACCGGGACAGCGAATTCACCCCTCCACTTT,CASSTGTANSPLHF
TRBJ1-5,NA,TRBV27,NA,TGTGCCAGCAGTTTATCCTTGGGCAGCTATCAGCCCCAGCATTTT,CASSLSLGSYQPQHF